The clone carrying this TCR beta chain was seen only once. The data are from a study of blood T cell repertoires in COVID-19. Study-level information: Spain, Italy and the United States supplied samples that represented acute and convalescent COVID-19.

Original methodology: For nucleated cells, counts were estimated from reference gene primer amplification. The protocol was immunoSEQ multiplex PCR, while the TCRdb copy is restricted to in-frame clones and leaves out a portion. V and J calls and clone size are those listed in that table; D and trimming were worked out from the DNA. The sample yields under 200,000 clones, 70% to 90% seen once. CDR3 length: 17 amino acids. Trimming at V came to 2 bases and at J to 5 bases, leaving 12 bases not matched to a gene. The germline V gene encodes CDR1 MNHEY and CDR2 SMNVEV (reference sequence). V is TRBV27 and J is TRBJ2-5; TRBD1 matches 9 bases. The receptor was isolated from a woman older than 75 with acute or convalescent COVID-19. Sample: peripheral blood. For the CDR3, the DNA is TGTGCCAGCAGTTTAACCCCACTGGGACAGGGTGAGGAGACCCAGTACTTC. Translation gives CASSLTPLGQGEETQYF.